A selection of T cell receptor beta chains follows, all from one sample in a study of tumor-infiltrating lymphocytes in primary liver carcinoma. TCRdb recomputed calls from the multiplex PCR reads with MiXCR, one row per CDR3 protein. Of just over 20,000 distinct CDR3 sequences listed, over 70% are singletons. Sequencing was performed on liver tumor tissue from sampling region 4. These receptor sequences come from a woman aged 30 to 39 with primary liver carcinoma and hepatitis B virus infection. CDR3s include the opening cysteine and the closing phenylalanine or tryptophan. The D gene is left open where the match is weak. Where a row states a size, it is once, few, many or the class of an expanded clone; other rows omit it.

DNA | CDR3 | D | J | size | V
TGTGCCAGCAGACTACCGGGACAGTTCACAGATACGCAGTATTTT | CASRLPGQFTDTQYF | TRBD1 | TRBJ2-3 | large | TRBV11-2
TGTGCCAGCAGTCCGCGTACAGGATTAACCGGGGAGCTGTTTTTT | CASSPRTGLTGELFF | . | TRBJ2-2 | once | TRBV6-5
TGCCAGCAGCGTAGACGGACACCCTCCCCCACAGATACGCAGTATTTT | CQQRRRTPSPTDTQYF | . | TRBJ2-3 | . | TRBV5-4
TGTGCCAGTAGTATCACGACAGGGTACGGTGGCTACACCTTC | CASSITTGYGGYTF | TRBD1 | TRBJ1-2 | many | TRBV19
TGCGCCAGCATCCAAGATGCGGGAAGCTCCTACAATGGGCAGATCTTC | CASIQDAGSSYNGQIF | . | TRBJ2-1 | . | TRBV4-3
TGTGCCAGCAGGACCGAGACTAGCGGTTACAATGAGCAGTTCTTC | CASRTETSGYNEQFF | TRBD2 | TRBJ2-1 | . | TRBV11-1
TGTGCCAGCAGCATGTCCGGGGTTAGCGGACTTGAGCAGCTCTTC | CASSMSGVSGLEQLF | . | TRBJ2-1 | . | TRBV12-3/TRBV12-4
TGTGCCAGAAGGCGTGAGCGGTTCGGGGATGAGCAGTTCTTC | CARRRERFGDEQFF | . | TRBJ2-1 | . | TRBV2
TGTGCCAGCAGCTTAGTGCGAGGAGGCACAGATACGCAGTATTTT | CASSLVRGGTDTQYF | . | TRBJ2-3 | . | TRBV11-3
TGTGCCAGCAGCCCCAGTGCGGGAAAACTGTTTTTT | CASSPSAGKLFF | . | TRBJ1-4 | . | TRBV11-2
TGTGCCAGCAGCATAGACGGACACTCTCCACCCACGGATGCGCAGTATTTT | CASSIDGHSPPTDAQYF | . | TRBJ2-3 | . | TRBV5-4
TGCGCCAGCAGCCAAGGGGCGGGGACCCTCACCGGGGAGCTGTTTTTT | CASSQGAGTLTGELFF | . | TRBJ2-2 | medium-sized | TRBV4-3
TGTGCCAGTAGCTTACGGACAAGGCTACCGCAGTACTTC | CASSLRTRLPQYF | . | TRBJ2-7 | . | TRBV5-6
TGTGCCAGTAGTACCTGGGGGCCGGGATCCGATGAGCAGTTCTTC | CASSTWGPGSDEQFF | . | TRBJ2-1 | few | TRBV19
TGTGCCGGAAGCAAGGTTATGGCGGGAGTGTCCGGGGAGCTGTTTTTT | CAGSKVMAGVSGELFF | TRBD2 | TRBJ2-2 | . | TRBV11-1
TGCGCCAGCAGCCGAGCTGTGAGGGGGGGTCACACTAGCTACGAGCAGTACTTC | CASSRAVRGGHTSYEQYF | . | TRBJ2-7 | once | TRBV4-3
TGCAGCGTTGAAGATGAATACAGCTCCTACGAGCAGTACTTC | CSVEDEYSSYEQYF | . | TRBJ2-7 | medium-sized | TRBV29-1
TGTGCCAGTAGCTTAGAAGAGGCTAGCGGGAGCATAGATACGCAGTATTTT | CASSLEEASGSIDTQYF | TRBD2 | TRBJ2-3 | . | TRBV7-8
TGTGCCAGCAGTTATTCCCCAGGGGTCGGGAACGGCACCGGGGTGCTGTTTTTT | CASSYSPGVGNGTGVLFF | . | TRBJ2-2 | . | TRBV6-5
TGTGCCAGCAGCCTATTACTAGCGGGACCCACTGATACACAGTATTTT | CASSLLLAGPTDTQYF | TRBD2 | TRBJ2-3 | once | TRBV7-9
TGTGCCAGTAGTTACGAGGACAGCGGCTCCTACGAGCAGTACTTC | CASSYEDSGSYEQYF | . | TRBJ2-7 | . | TRBV6-5
TGTGCCAGCCGTGGGGGGGAGAGTGCTGAGACCCAGTACTTC | CASRGGESAETQYF | TRBD2 | TRBJ2-5 | . | TRBV28
TGTGCCAGCACTCAGGGGGGGGGTGGAGGCCACAGATTC | CASTQGGGGGHRF | TRBD1 | TRBJ1-2 | . | TRBV11-2
TGTGCCAGCAGTCATGCCGGGACATTTACCGGGACTAGAGGGGGACAAAACATTCAGTACTTC | CASSHAGTFTGTRGGQNIQYF | TRBD2 | TRBJ2-4 | . | TRBV11-2
TGTGCCAGCAGTTTTCCCCCTCATACCACAGACACACAGTATTTT | CASSFPPHTTDTQYF | . | TRBJ2-3 | . | TRBV12-3/TRBV12-4
TGTGCCAGCAGCCCGACAGGGTTGGGAACAGATACGCAGTATTTT | CASSPTGLGTDTQYF | TRBD1 | TRBJ2-3 | . | TRBV11-3
TGCATCGTTACGCCTTGGAAAGTGGAAGGCTACACCTTC | CIVTPWKVEGYTF | . | TRBJ1-2 | . | TRBV29-1
TGTGCCAGCAGTTTAGCCGCGGGCGAGCAGTACTTC | CASSLAAGEQYF | . | TRBJ2-7 | many | TRBV12-3/TRBV12-4
TGTTCAAGCAGCCAGGAATACCTAGGACAGGGGAGACCGCGCGAGCAATACTTC | CSSSQEYLGQGRPREQYF | TRBD1 | TRBJ2-7 | . | TRBV4-2
TGTGCCAGCAGCGCTCGGGGCAGGGCGCGCAAGTGGTGGAGTAACACAGAAGCTTTCTTT | CASSARGRARKWWSNTEAFF | . | TRBJ1-1 | . | TRBV11-2
TGTGCCTGGAGTGTCGGCAGGGGTGGATGGGAGGCCCAGTACTTC | CAWSVGRGGWEAQYF | . | TRBJ2-5 | once | TRBV30
TGTGCCAGCACCGTAGAGGGACACCCTCCATCCACAGATACGCAGTATTTT | CASTVEGHPPSTDTQYF | . | TRBJ2-3 | . | TRBV5-4
TGTACCAGTAGTAAGAAGGACAGGGCCCGCACCGGGGAGCTGTTTTTT | CTSSKKDRARTGELFF | . | TRBJ2-2 | few | TRBV21-1
TGTGCCAGCGCCCGGACGCGACAGGGAAGGGGAGATACGCAATATTTT | CASARTRQGRGDTQYF | TRBD1 | TRBJ2-3 | . | TRBV11-2
TGTGCCAGCAGCGCTCGGGGGGGAAAACTGTTTTTT | CASSARGGKLFF | . | TRBJ1-4 | . | TRBV11-2